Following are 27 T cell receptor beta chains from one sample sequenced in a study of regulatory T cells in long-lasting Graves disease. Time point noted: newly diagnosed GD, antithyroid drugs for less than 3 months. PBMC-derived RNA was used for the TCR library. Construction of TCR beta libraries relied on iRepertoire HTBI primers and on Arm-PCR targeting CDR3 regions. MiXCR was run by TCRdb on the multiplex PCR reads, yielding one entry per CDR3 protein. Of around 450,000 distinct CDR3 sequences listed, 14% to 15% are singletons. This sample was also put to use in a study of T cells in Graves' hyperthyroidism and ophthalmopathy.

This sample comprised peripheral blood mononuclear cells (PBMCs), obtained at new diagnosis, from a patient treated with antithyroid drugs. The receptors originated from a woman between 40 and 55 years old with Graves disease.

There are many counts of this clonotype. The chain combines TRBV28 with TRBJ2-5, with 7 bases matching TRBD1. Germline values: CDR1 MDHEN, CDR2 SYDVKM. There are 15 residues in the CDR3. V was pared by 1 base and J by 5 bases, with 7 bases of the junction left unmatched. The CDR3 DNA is TGTGCCAGCAGTTTATTCTACAGGGGTCGCGAGACCCAGTACTTC. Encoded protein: CASSLFYRGRETQYF.

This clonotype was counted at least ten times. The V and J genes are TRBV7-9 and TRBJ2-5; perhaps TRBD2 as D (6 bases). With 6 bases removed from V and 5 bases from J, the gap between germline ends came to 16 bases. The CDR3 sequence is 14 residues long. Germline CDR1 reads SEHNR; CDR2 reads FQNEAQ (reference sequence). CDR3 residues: CASSSNSGRETQYF. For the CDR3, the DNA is TGTGCCAGCAGTTCAAATTCAGGGAGGGAGACCCAGTACTTC.

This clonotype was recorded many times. CDR3 DNA sequence: TGTGCCAGCATCGGACAGGGACGGTCCGAGCAGTACTTC. Its translation: CASIGQGRSEQYF. The chain joins TRBV11-2 to TRBJ2-7, with 8 bases lining up with TRBD1. Germline CDR1 is SGHAT and CDR2 is FQNNGV. Trimming removed 7 bases from V and 6 bases from J; junction bases left unmatched: 8. This CDR3 region has 13 residues.

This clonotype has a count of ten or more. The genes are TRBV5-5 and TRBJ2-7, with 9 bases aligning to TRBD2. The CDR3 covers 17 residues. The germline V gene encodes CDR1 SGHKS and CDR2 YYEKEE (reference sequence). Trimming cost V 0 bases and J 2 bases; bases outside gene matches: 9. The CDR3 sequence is CASSLDIAGGGTYEQYF. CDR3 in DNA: TGTGCCAGCAGCTTGGATATCGCGGGAGGGGGCACCTACGAGCAGTACTTC.

The CDR3 DNA sequence: TGTGCCACAGGACTAGCGGAACCAAATGAGCAGTTCTTC. Its protein product is CATGLAEPNEQFF. V gene TRBV24-1 combines with J gene TRBJ2-1, with 10 nucleotides matching TRBD2. Per germline, CDR1 KGHDR and CDR2 SFDVKD. Unmatched junction bases numbered 6, after V lost 10 bases and J lost 7 bases. This CDR3 spans 13 amino acids.

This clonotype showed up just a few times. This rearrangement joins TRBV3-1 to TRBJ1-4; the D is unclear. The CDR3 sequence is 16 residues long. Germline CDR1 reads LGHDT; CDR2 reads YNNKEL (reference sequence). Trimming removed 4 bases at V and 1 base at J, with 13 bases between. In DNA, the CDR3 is TGTGCCAGCAGCCGACGGGTCCTGGGAACTAATGAAAAACTGTTTTTT. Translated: CASSRRVLGTNEKLFF.

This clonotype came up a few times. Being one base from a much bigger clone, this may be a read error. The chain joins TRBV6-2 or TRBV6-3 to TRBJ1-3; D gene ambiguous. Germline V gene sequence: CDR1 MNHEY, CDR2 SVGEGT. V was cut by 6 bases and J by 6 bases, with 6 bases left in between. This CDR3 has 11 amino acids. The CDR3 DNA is TGTGCCAGCAGCCGGGAAAACACCATATATTTT. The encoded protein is CASSRENTIYF.

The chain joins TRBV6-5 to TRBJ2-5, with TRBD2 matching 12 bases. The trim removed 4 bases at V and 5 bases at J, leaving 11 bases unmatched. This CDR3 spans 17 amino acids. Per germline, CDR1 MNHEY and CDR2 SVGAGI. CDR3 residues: CASSSGTGLAGGETQYF. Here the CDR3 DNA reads TGTGCCAGCAGTTCGGGGACGGGACTAGCGGGCGGGGAGACCCAGTACTTC.

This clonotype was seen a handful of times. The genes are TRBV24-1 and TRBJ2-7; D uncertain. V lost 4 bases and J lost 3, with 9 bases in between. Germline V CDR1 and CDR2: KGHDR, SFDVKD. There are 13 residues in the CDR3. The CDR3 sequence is CATSDPEVYEQYF. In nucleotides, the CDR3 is TGTGCCACCAGTGACCCCGAGGTCTACGAGCAGTACTTC.

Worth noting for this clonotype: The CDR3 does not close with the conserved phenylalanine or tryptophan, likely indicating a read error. For the CDR3, the DNA is TGTGCCAGCAGTCTGACTAGCGGGATCCATGAGCAGTTCCTC. Residues: CASSLTSGIHEQFL. The rearrangement joins TRBV12-3 or TRBV12-4 to TRBJ2-1; 11 nucleotides line up with TRBD2. The CDR3 loop spans 14 amino acids. The V and J ends lost 5 bases and 8 bases, in that order; junction bases with no gene match: 5.

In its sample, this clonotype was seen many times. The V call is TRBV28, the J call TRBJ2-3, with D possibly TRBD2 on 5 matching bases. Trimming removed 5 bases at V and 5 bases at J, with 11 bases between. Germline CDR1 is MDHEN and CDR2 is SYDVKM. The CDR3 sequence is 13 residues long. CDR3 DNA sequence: TGTGCCAGCAGTACCCTAGCAAGAGATACGCAGTATTTT. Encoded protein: CASSTLARDTQYF.

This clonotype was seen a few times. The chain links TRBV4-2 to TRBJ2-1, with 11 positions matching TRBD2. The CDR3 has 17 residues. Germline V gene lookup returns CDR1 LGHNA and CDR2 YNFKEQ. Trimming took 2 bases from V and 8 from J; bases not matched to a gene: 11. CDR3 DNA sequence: TGTGCCAGCAGCCAAATCATTAGCGGGAGGGCCGGCTATGAGCAGTTCTTC. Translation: CASSQIISGRAGYEQFF.

CDR3 sequence reads: CASSLVDREAFF. Here the CDR3 DNA reads TGTGCCAGCAGCTTGGTGGACAGGGAGGCTTTCTTT. This chain uses TRBV5-6 with TRBJ1-1, with 8 bases aligning to TRBD1. CDR1 is SGHDT and CDR2 is YYEEEE in the germline V gene. V lost 0 bases and J lost 11; bases outside the gene matches: 3. CDR3 length equals 12 residues.

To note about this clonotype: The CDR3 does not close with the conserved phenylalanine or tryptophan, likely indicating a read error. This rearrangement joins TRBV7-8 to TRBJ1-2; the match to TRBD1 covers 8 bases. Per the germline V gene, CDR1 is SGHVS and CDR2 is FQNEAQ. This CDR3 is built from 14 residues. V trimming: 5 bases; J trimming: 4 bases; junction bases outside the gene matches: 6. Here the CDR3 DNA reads TGTGCCAGCAGCGAGCGACAGGGGACCTATGGCTACACCTCC. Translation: CASSERQGTYGYTS.

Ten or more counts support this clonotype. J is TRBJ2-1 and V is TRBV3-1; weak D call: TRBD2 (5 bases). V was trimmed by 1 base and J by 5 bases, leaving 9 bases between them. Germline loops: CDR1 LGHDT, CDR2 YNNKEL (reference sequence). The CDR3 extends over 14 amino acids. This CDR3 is CASSQAGSNNEQFF. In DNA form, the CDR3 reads TGTGCCAGCAGCCAAGCGGGGAGCAACAATGAGCAGTTCTTC.

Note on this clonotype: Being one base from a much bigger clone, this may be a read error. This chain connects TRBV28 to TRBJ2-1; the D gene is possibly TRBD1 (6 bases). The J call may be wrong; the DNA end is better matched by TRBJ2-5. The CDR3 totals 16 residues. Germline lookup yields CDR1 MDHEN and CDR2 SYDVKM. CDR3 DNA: TGTGCCAGCACCCCGCTCGACGGGACAAGAGGAGAGACCCAGTACTTC. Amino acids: CASTPLDGTRGETQYF.

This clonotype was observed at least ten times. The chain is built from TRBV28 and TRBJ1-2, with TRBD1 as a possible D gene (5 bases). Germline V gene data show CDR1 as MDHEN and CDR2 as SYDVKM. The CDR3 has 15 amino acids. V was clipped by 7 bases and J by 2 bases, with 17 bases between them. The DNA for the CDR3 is TGTGCCAGCAAGGGGCCAGGGACGGCAAACTATGGCTACACCTTC. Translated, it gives CASKGPGTANYGYTF.

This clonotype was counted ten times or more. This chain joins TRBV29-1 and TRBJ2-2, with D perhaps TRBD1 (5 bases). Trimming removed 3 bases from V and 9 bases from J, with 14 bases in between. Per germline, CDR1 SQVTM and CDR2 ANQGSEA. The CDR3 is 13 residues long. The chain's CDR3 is CSVDRHQGRELFF. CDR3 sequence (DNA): TGCAGCGTTGATCGTCACCAGGGCCGGGAGCTGTTTTTT.

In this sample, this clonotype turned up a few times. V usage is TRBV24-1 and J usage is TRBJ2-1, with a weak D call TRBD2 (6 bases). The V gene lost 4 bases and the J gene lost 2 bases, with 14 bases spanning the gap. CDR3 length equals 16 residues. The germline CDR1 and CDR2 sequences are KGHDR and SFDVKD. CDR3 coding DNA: TGTGCCACCAGTGACCCCGGGGGTGAAACCTACAATGAGCAGTTCTTC. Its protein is CATSDPGGETYNEQFF.

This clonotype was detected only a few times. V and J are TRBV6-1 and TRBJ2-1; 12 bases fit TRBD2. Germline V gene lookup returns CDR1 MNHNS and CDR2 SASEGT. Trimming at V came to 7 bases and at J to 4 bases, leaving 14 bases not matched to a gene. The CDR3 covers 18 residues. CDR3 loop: CASTNTLAGGGLYNEQFF. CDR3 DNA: TGTGCCAGCACCAATACCCTAGCGGGAGGGGGGTTGTACAATGAGCAGTTCTTC.

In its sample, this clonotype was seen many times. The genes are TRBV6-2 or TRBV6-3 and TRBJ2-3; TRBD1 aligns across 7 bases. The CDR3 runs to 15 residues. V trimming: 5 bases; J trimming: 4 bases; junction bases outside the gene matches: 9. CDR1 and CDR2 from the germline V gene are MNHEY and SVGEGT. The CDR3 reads CASSRSRGSADTQYF. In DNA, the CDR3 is TGTGCCAGCAGTCGTTCCAGGGGGTCCGCAGATACGCAGTATTTT.

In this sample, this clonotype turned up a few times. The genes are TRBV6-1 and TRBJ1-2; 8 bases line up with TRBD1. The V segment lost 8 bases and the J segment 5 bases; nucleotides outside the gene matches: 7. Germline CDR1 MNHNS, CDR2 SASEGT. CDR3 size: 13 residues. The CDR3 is CASRRDRSYGYTF. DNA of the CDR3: TGTGCCAGCCGCCGGGACAGGTCATATGGCTACACCTTC.

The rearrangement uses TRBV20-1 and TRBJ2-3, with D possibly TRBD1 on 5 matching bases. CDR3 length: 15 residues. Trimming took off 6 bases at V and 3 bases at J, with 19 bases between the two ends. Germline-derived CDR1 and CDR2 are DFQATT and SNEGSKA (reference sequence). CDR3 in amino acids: CSAQNRRSQTDTQYF. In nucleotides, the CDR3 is TGCAGTGCCCAGAACAGGCGATCCCAGACAGATACGCAGTATTTT.

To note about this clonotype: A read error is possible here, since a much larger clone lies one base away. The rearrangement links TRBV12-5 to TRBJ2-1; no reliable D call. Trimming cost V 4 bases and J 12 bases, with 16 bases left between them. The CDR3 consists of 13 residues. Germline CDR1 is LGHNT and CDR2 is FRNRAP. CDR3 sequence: CASGWVTMDGQFF. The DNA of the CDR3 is TGTGCTAGTGGTTGGGTAACCATGGATGGGCAGTTCTTC.

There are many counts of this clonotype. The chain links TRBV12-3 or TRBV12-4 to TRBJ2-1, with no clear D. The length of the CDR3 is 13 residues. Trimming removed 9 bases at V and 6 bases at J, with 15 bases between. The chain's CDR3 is CARIFSRFNEQFF. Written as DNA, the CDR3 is TGTGCCAGAATTTTTAGCCGTTTCAATGAGCAGTTCTTC.

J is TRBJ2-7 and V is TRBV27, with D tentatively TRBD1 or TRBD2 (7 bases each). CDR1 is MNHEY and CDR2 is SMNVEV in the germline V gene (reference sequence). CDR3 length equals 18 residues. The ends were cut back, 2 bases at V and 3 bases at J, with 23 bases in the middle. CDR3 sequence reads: CASSLEGGGGRSYYEQYF. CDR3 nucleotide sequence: TGTGCCAGCAGTTTAGAAGGGGGCGGCGGGAGATCCTACTACGAGCAGTACTTC.

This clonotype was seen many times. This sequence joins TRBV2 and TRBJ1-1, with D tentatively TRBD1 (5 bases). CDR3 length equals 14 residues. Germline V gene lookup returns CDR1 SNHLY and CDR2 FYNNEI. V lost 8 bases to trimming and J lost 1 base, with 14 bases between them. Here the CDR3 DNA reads TGTGCCAGCGGGTTTGGGGGTAAGAACACTGAAGCTTTCTTT. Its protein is CASGFGGKNTEAFF.